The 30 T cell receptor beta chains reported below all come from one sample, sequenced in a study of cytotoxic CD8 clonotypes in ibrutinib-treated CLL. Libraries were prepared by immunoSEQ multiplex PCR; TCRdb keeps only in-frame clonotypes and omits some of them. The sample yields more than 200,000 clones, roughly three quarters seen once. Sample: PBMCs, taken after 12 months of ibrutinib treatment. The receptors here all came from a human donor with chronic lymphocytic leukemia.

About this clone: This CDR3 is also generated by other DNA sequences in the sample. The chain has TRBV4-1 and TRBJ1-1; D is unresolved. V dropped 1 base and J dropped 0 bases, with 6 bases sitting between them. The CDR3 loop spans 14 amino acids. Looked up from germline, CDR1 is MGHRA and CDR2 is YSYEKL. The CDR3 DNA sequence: TGCGCCAGCAGCCAAGTAGGGCTGAACACTGAAGCTTTCTTT. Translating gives CASSQVGLNTEAFF.

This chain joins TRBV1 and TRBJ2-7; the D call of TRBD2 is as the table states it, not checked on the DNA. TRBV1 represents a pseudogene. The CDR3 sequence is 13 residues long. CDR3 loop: CTSSQESGGEQYF. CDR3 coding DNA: TGCACCAGCAGCCAAGAATCGGGGGGCGAGCAGTACTTC.

CDR3 loop: CASSIRTYEQYF. Written as DNA, the CDR3 is TGTGCCAGCAGCATCCGGACGTACGAGCAGTACTTC. V usage is TRBV5-6 and J usage is TRBJ2-7; no clear D. CDR1 SGHDT and CDR2 YYEEEE come from the germline V gene. V was cut by 4 bases and J by 4 bases, with 9 bases left in between. The CDR3 is 12 residues long.

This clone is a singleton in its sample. The CDR3 coding sequence is TGTGCCAGCAGCTTATTCCCTCCGGCTGCGCGGGGGGGCCTCGGGGCAGAGACCCAGTACTTC. Translated: CASSLFPPAARGGLGAETQYF. J is TRBJ2-5 and V is TRBV7-3; the match to TRBD2 covers 9 bases. Germline trimming cut 2 bases from V and 4 bases from J; bases unmatched to any gene: 23. Germline loops: CDR1 SGHTA, CDR2 FQGTGA. This CDR3 contains 21 residues.

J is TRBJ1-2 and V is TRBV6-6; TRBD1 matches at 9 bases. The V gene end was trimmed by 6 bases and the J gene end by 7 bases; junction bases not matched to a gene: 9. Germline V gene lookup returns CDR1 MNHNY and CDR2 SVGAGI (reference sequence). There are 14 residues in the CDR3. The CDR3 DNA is TGTGCCAGCAGAGAACAGGGGGCTGTAGCTGGCTACACCTTC. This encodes CASREQGAVAGYTF.

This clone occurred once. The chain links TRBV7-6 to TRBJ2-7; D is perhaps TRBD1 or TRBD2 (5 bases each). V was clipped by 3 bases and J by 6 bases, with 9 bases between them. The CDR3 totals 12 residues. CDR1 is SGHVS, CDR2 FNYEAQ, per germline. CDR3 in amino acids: CASSFGATEQYF. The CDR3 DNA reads TGTGCCAGCAGCTTCGGGGCTACCGAGCAGTACTTC.

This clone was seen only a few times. CDR3 nucleotides: TGTGCCAGCAGGACGCAGGGGTTTGGTAATGAAAAACTGTTTTTT. Amino acid sequence: CASRTQGFGNEKLFF. V is TRBV2 and J is TRBJ1-4; tentative D call: TRBD1 (6 bases). CDR3 size: 15 residues. Germline values: CDR1 SNHLY, CDR2 FYNNEI. Trimming shortened V by 6 bases and J by 4 bases, and 15 bases separated the two germline ends. Filled out from reference TRBV2 and TRBJ1-4, the complete variable domain reads EPEVTQTPSHQVTQMGQEVILRCVPISNHLYFYWYRQILGQKVEFLVSFYNNEISEKSEIFDDQFSVERPDGSNFTLKIRSTKLEDSAMYFCASRTQGFGNEKLFFGSGTQLSVL.

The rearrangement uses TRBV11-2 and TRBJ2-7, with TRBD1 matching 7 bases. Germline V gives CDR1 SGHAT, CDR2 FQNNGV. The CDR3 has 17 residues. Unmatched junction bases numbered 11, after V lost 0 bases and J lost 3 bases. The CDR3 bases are TGTGCCAGCAGCTTAGATTTTGGGACAGCTCCACTCTACGAGCAGTACTTC. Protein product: CASSLDFGTAPLYEQYF. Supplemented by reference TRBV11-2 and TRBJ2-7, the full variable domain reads EAGVAQSPRYKIIEKRQSVAFWCNPISGHATLYWYQQILGQGPKLLIQFQNNGVVDDSQLPKDRFSAERLKGVDSTLKIQPAKLEDSAVYLCASSLDFGTAPLYEQYFGPGTRLTVT.

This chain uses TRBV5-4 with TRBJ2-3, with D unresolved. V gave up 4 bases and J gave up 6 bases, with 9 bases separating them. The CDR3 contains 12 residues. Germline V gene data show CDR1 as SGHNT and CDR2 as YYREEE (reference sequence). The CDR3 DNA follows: TGTGCCAGCAGCCGGAGTTGGGATACGCAGTATTTT. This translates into CASSRSWDTQYF. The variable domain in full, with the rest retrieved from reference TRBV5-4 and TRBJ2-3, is ETGVTQSPTHLIKTRGQQVTLRCSSQSGHNTVSWYQQALGQGPQFIFQYYREEENGRGNFPPRFSGLQFPNYSSELNVNALELDDSALYLCASSRSWDTQYFGPGTRLTVL.

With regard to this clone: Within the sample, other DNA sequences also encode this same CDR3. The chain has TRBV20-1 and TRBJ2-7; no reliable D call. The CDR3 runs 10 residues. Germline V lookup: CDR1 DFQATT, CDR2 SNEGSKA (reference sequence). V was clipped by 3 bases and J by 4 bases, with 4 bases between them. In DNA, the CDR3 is TGCAGTGCTAGGGGTTACGAGCAGTACTTC. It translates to CSARGYEQYF.

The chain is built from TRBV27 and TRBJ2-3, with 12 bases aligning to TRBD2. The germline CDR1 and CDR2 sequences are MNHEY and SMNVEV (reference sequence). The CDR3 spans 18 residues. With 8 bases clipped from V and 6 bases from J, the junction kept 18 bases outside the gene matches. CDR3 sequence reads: CASWFVGLAGGKWDTQYF. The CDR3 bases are TGTGCCAGCTGGTTCGTAGGGCTAGCGGGGGGGAAATGGGATACGCAGTATTTT.

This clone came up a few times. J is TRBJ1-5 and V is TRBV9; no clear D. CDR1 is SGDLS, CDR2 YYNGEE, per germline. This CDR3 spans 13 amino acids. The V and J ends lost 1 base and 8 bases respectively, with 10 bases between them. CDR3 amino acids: CASSVSSTEPQHF. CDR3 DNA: TGTGCCAGCAGCGTATCCTCTACGGAGCCCCAGCATTTT.

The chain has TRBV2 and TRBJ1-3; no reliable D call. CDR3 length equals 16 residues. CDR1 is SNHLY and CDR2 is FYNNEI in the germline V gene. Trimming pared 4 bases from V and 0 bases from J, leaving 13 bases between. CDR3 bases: TGTGCCAGCAGTGTGGTCGGTAAGCCCTCTGGAAACACCATATATTTT. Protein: CASSVVGKPSGNTIYF. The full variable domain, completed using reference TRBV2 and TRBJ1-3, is EPEVTQTPSHQVTQMGQEVILRCVPISNHLYFYWYRQILGQKVEFLVSFYNNEISEKSEIFDDQFSVERPDGSNFTLKIRSTKLEDSAMYFCASSVVGKPSGNTIYFGEGSWLTVV.

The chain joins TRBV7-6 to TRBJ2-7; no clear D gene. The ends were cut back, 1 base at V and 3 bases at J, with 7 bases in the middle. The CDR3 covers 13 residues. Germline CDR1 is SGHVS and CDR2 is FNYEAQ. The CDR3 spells CASSLGTYYEQYF. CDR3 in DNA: TGTGCCAGCAGCTTAGGTACTTACTACGAGCAGTACTTC.

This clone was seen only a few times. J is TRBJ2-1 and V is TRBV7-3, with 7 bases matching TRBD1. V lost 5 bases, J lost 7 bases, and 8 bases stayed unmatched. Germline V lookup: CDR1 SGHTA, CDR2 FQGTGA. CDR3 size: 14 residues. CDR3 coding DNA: TGTGCCAGCAGCCCGGGCGACAGGGTGAATGAGCAGTTCTTC. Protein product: CASSPGDRVNEQFF.

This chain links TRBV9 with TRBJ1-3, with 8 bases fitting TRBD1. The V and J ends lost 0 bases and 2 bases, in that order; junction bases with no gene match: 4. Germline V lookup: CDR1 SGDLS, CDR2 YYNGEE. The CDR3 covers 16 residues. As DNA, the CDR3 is TGTGCCAGCAGCGTAGACCAGGGGGCCGCTGGAAACACCATATATTTT. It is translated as CASSVDQGAAGNTIYF. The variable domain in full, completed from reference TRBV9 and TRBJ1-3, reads DSGVTQTPKHLITATGQRVTLRCSPRSGDLSVYWYQQSLDQGLQFLIQYYNGEERAKGNILERFSAQQFPDLHSELNLSSLELGDSALYFCASSVDQGAAGNTIYFGEGSWLTVV.

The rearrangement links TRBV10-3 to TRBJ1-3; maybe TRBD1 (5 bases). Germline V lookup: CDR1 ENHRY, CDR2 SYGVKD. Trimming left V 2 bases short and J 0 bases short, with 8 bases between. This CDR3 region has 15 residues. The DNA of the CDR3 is TGTGCCATCAGTGAGGACAGTTCCTCTGGAAACACCATATATTTT. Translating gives CAISEDSSSGNTIYF.

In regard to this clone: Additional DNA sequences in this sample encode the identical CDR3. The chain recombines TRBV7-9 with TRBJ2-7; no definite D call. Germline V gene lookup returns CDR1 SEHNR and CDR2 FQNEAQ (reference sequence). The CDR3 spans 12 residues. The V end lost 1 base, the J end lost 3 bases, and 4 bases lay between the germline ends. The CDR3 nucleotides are TGTGCCAGCAGCTTAGTGGGCTACGAGCAGTACTTC. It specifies CASSLVGYEQYF. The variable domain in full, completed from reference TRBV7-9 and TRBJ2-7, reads DTGVSQNPRHKITKRGQNVTFRCDPISEHNRLYWYRQTLGQGPEFLTYFQNEAQLEKSRLLSDRFSAERPKGSFSTLEIQRTEQGDSAMYLCASSLVGYEQYFGPGTRLTVT.

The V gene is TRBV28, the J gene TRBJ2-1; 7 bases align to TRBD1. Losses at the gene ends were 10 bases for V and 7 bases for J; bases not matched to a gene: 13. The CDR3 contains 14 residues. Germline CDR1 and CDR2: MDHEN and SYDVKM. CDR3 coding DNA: TGTGCCATTACGACGCCGGGACAGCAGAATGAGCAGTTCTTC. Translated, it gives CAITTPGQQNEQFF. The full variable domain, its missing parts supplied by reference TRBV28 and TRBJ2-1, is DVKVTQSSRYLVKRTGEKVFLECVQDMDHENMFWYRQDPGLGLRLIYFSYDVKMKEKGDIPEGYSVSREKKERFSLILESASTNQTSMYLCAITTPGQQNEQFFGPGTRLTVL.

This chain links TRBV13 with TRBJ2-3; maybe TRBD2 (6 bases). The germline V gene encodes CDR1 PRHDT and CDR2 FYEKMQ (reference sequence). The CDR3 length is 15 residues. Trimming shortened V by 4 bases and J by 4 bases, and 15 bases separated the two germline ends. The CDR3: CASSSRDRWSDTQYF. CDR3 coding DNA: TGTGCCAGCAGCTCGCGGGATAGATGGTCAGATACGCAGTATTTT.

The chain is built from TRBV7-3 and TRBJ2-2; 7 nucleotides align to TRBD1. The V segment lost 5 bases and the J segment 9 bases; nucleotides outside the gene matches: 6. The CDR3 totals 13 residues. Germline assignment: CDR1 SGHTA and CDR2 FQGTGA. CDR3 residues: CASSQDRARELFF. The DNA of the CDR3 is TGTGCCAGCAGCCAAGACAGGGCCCGGGAGCTGTTTTTT.

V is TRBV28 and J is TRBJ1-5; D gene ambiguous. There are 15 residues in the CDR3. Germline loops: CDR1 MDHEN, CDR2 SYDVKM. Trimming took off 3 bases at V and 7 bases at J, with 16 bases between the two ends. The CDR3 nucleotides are TGTGCCAGCAGTTTTTCCCTATGGAGTTACCAGCCCCAGCATTTT. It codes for CASSFSLWSYQPQHF.

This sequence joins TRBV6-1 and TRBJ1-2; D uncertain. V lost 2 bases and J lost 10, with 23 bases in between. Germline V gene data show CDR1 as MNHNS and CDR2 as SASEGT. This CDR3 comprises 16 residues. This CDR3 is CASSEFAATRRQAYTF. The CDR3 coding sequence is TGTGCCAGCAGTGAATTTGCCGCCACCCGACGCCAAGCCTACACCTTC.

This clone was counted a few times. The CDR3 loop is CASSYSAVSEAFF. The DNA of the CDR3 is TGTGCCAGCAGTTACTCCGCCGTCAGTGAAGCTTTCTTT. V and J are TRBV6-5 and TRBJ1-1, with D uncertain. The CDR3 has 13 amino acids. Per the germline V gene, CDR1 is MNHEY and CDR2 is SVGAGI. The V end was cut by 0 bases, the J end by 7 bases, with 9 bases between.

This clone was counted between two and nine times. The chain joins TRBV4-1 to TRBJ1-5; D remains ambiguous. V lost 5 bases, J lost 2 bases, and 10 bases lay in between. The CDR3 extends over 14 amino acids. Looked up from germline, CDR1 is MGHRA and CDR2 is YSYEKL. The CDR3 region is CASSLSGGNQPQHF. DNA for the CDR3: TGCGCCAGCAGCTTAAGCGGGGGCAATCAGCCCCAGCATTTT.

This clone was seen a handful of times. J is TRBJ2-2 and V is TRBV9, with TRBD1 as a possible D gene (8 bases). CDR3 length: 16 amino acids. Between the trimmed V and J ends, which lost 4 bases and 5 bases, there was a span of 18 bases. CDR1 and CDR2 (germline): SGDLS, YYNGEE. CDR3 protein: CASSPPGQGGTGELFF. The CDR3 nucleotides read TGTGCCAGCAGCCCTCCTGGACAGGGAGGGACCGGGGAGCTGTTTTTT. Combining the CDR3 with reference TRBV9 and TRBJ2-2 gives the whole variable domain DSGVTQTPKHLITATGQRVTLRCSPRSGDLSVYWYQQSLDQGLQFLIQYYNGEERAKGNILERFSAQQFPDLHSELNLSSLELGDSALYFCASSPPGQGGTGELFFGEGSRLTVL.

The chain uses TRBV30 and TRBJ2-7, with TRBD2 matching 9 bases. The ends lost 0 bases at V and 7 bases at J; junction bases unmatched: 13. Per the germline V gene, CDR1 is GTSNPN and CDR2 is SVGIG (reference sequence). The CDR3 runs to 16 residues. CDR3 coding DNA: TGTGCCTGGAGTGTATCCCCCGCGGGGGGGCCGAGGGAGCAGTACTTC. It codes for CAWSVSPAGGPREQYF.

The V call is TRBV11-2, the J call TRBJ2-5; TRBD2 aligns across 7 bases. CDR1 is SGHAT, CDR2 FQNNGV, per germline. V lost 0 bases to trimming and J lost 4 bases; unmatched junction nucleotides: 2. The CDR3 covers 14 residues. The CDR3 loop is CASSLDRTRETQYF. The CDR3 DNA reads TGTGCCAGCAGCTTAGATCGGACTAGAGAGACCCAGTACTTC.

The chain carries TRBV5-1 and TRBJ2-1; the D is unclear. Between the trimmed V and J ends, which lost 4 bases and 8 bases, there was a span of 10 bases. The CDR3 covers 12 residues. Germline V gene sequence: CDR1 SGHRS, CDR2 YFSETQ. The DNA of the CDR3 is TGCGCCAGCAGCCCGGAAGGCCATGAGCAGTTCTTC. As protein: CASSPEGHEQFF.

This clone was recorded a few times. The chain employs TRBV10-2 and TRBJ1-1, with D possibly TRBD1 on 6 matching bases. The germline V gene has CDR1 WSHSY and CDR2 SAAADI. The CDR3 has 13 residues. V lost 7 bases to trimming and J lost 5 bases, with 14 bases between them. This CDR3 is CASNTDSLTEAFF. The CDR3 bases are TGCGCCAGCAACACGGACAGTTTGACTGAAGCTTTCTTT.